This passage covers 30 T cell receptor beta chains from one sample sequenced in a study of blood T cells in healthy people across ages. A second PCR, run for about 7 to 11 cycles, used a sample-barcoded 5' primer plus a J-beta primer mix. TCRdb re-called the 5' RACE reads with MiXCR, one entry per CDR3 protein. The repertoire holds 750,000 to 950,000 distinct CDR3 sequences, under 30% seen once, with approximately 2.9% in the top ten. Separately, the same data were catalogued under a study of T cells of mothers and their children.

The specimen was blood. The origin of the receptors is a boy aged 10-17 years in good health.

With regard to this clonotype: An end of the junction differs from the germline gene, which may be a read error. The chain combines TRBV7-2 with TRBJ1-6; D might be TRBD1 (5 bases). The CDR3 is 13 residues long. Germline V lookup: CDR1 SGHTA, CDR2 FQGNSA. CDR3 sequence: CASNLGWGSPLHF. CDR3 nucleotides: TGTGCCAGCAACTTAGGCTGGGGCTCACCCCTCCACTTT.

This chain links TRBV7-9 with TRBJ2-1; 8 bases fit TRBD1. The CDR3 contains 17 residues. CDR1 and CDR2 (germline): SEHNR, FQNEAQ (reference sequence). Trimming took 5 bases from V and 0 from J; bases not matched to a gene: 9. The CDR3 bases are TGTGCCAGCAGCCCACGGACAGGGATGCTCTCCTACAATGAGCAGTTCTTC. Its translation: CASSPRTGMLSYNEQFF.

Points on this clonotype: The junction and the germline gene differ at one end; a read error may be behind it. The CDR3 DNA is TGTGCCGGTAGTATAATCGACCGACCCTACGAGCAGTACTTC. Translated, it gives CAGSIIDRPYEQYF. The chain joins TRBV19 to TRBJ2-5; D is unresolved. The J call may not be correct, given that the DNA end is closer to TRBJ2-7. The CDR3 loop spans 14 amino acids. From germline, CDR1 is LNHDA and CDR2 SQIVND (reference sequence).

In nucleotides, the CDR3 is TGTGCCAGCAGGCGGGAAAAACTGAACACTGAAGCTTTCTTT. This codes for CASRREKLNTEAFF. The rearrangement links TRBV2 to TRBJ1-1; D gene ambiguous. The V gene lost 6 bases and the J gene lost 0 bases, with 11 bases spanning the gap. This CDR3 region has 14 residues. From germline, CDR1 is SNHLY and CDR2 FYNNEI.

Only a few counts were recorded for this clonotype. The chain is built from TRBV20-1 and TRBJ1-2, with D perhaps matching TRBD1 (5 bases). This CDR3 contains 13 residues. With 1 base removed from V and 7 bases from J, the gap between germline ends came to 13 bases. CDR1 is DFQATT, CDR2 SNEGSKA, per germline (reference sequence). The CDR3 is CSARVGRGVGYTF. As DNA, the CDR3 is TGCAGTGCTAGAGTTGGCAGAGGGGTTGGCTACACCTTC.

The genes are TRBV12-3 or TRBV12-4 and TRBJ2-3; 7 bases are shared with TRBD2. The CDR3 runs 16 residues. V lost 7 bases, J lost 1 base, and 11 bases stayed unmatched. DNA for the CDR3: TGTGCCAGCATCTTCGGGGCTAGCGGTGGCACAGATACGCAGTATTTT. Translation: CASIFGASGGTDTQYF.

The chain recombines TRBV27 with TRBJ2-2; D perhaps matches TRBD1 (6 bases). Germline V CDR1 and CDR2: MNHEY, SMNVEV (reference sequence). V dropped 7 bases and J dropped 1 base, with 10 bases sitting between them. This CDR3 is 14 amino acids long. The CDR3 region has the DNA TGTGCCAGCACCATGGGACAGAACACCGGGGAGCTGTTTTTT. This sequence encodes CASTMGQNTGELFF.

In nucleotides, the CDR3 is TGTGCCAGCAGTTTATGGGGAAGTGGCACAGATACGCAGTATTTT. This sequence encodes CASSLWGSGTDTQYF. The gene calls are TRBV28 and TRBJ2-3; D remains unclear. Trimming left V 0 bases short and J 1 base short, with 8 bases between. CDR1 and CDR2 (germline): MDHEN, SYDVKM. The CDR3 length is 15 residues. The variable domain in full, completed from reference TRBV28 and TRBJ2-3, reads DVKVTQSSRYLVKRTGEKVFLECVQDMDHENMFWYRQDPGLGLRLIYFSYDVKMKEKGDIPEGYSVSREKKERFSLILESASTNQTSMYLCASSLWGSGTDTQYFGPGTRLTVL.

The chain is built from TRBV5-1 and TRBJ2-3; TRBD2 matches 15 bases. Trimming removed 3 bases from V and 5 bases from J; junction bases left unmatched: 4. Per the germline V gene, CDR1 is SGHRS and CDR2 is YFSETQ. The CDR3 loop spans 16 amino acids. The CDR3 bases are TGCGCCAGCAGCTGGGGGACTAGCGGGGGGATAGATACGCAGTATTTT. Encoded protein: CASSWGTSGGIDTQYF.

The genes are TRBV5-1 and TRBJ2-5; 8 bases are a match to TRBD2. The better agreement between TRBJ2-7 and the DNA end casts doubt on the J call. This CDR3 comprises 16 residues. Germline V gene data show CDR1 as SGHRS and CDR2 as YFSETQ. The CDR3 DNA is TGCGCCAGCAGTGCAGAGCGGACTAGCTACGGCAACGAGCAGTACTTC. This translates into CASSAERTSYGNEQYF.

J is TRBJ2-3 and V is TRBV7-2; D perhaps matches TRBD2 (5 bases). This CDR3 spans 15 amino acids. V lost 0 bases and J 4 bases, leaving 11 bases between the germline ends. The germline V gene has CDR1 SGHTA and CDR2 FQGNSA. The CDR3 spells CASSLAGRGSDTQYF. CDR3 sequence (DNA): TGTGCCAGCAGCTTAGCGGGTCGGGGATCAGATACGCAGTATTTT.

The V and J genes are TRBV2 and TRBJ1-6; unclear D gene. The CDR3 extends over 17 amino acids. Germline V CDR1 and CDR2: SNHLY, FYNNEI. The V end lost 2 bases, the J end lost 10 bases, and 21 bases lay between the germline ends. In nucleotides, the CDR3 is TGTGCCAGCAGTGAACCGCGGACTCCTTACAAGTCCTCACCCCTCCACTTT. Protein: CASSEPRTPYKSSPLHF.

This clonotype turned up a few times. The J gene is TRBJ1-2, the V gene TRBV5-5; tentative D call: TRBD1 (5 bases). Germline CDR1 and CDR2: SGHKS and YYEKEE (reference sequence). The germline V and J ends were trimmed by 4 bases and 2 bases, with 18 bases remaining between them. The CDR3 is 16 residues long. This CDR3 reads CASSVDGAMANYGYTF. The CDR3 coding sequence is TGTGCCAGCAGCGTTGACGGGGCGATGGCCAACTATGGCTACACCTTC.

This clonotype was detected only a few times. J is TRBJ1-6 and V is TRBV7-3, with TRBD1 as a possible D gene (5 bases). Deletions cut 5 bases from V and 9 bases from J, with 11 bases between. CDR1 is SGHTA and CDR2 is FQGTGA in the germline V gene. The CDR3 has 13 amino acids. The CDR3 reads CASSDYRSSPLHF. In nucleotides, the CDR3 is TGTGCCAGCAGCGACTACAGGAGTTCACCCCTCCACTTT. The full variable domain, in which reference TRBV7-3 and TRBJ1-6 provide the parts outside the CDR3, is GAGVSQTPSNKVTEKGKYVELRCDPISGHTALYWYRQSLGQGPEFLIYFQGTGAADDSGLPNDRFFAVRPEGSVSTLKIQRTERGDSAVYLCASSDYRSSPLHFGNGTRLTVT.

Here the CDR3 DNA reads TGTGCCAGCTCACCATCCTCGGCCCGAATGGCCGGCTACACCTTC. This codes for CASSPSSARMAGYTF. The chain couples TRBV18 to TRBJ1-2; D ambiguous. V lost 2 bases and J lost 8, with 18 bases in between. Per the germline V gene, CDR1 is KGHSH and CDR2 is LQKENI. The CDR3 covers 15 residues.

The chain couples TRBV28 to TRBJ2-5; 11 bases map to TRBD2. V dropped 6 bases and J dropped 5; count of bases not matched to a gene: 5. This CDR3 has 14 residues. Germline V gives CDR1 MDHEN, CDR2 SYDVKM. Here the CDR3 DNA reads TGTGCCAGCAGCCCCTCTAGCGGGAGGGAGACCCAGTACTTC. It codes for CASSPSSGRETQYF.

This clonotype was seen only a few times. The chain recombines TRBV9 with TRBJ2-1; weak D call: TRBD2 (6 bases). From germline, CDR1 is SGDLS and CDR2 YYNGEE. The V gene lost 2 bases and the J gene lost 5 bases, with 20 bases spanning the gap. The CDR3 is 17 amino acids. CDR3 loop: CASSVPRTGTPNNEQFF. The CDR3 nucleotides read TGTGCCAGCAGCGTCCCCCGCACCGGGACTCCGAACAATGAGCAGTTCTTC. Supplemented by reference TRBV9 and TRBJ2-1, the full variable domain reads DSGVTQTPKHLITATGQRVTLRCSPRSGDLSVYWYQQSLDQGLQFLIQYYNGEERAKGNILERFSAQQFPDLHSELNLSSLELGDSALYFCASSVPRTGTPNNEQFFGPGTRLTVL.

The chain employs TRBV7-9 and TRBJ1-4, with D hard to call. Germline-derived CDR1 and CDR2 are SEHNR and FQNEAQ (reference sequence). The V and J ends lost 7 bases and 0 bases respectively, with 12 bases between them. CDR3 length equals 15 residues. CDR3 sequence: CASISQGATNEKLFF. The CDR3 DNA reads TGTGCCAGCATCTCCCAAGGCGCAACTAATGAAAAACTGTTTTTT.

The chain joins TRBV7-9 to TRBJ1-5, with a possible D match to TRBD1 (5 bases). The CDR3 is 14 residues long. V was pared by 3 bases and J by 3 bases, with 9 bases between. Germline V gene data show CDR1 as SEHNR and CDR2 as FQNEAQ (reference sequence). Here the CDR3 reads CASSLGLPNQPQHF. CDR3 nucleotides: TGTGCCAGCAGCTTGGGACTGCCCAATCAGCCCCAGCATTTT.

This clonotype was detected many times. CDR3 nucleotide sequence: TGCGCCAGCAGCTTGGGCAGCGCGCAAGAGACCCAGTACTTC. Translating gives CASSLGSAQETQYF. The V and J genes are TRBV5-1 and TRBJ2-5; D is ambiguous. The length of the CDR3 is 14 residues. Between the trimmed V and J ends, which lost 0 bases and 2 bases, there was a span of 8 bases. Germline assignment: CDR1 SGHRS and CDR2 YFSETQ.

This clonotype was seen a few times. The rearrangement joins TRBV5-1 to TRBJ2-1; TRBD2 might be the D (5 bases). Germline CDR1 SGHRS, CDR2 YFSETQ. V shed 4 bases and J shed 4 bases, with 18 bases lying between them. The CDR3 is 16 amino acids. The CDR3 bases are TGCGCCAGCAGCCCCTCGGGGTCCTACAAGTACAATGAGCAGTTCTTC. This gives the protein CASSPSGSYKYNEQFF. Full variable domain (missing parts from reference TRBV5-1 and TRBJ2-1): KAGVTQTPRYLIKTRGQQVTLSCSPISGHRSVSWYQQTPGQGLQFLFEYFSETQRNKGNFPGRFSGRQFSNSRSEMNVSTLELGDSALYLCASSPSGSYKYNEQFFGPGTRLTVL.

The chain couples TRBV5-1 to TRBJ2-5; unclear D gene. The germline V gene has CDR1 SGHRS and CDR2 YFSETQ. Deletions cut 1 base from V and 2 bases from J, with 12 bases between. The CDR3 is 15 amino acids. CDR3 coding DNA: TGCGCCAGCAGCTTGCAGGCAGGCTTACAAGAGACCCAGTACTTC. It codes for CASSLQAGLQETQYF.

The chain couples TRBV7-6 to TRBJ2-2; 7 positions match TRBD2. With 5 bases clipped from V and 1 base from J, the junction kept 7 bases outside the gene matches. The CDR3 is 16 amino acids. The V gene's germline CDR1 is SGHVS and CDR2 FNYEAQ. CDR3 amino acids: CASSPRIAGNTGELFF. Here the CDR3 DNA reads TGTGCCAGCAGCCCTAGGATAGCGGGGAACACCGGGGAGCTGTTTTTT.

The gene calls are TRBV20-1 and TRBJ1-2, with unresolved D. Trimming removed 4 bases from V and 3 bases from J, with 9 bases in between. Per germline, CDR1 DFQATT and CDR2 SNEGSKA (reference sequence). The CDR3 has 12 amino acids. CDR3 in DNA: TGCAGTGCTAAGACTCCTGACTATGGCTACACCTTC. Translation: CSAKTPDYGYTF.

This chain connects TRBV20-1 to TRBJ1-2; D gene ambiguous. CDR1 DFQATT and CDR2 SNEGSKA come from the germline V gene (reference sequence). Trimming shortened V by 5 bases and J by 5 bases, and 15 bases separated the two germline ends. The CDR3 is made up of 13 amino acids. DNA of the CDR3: TGCAGTGCTCCCACCCTACAGACTTATGGCTACACCTTC. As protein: CSAPTLQTYGYTF.

Written as DNA, the CDR3 is TGTGCCAGCAGCTACACTAGCGGGGGGCAAACCCCCGGAAAGGAGACCCAGTACTTC. Residues: CASSYTSGGQTPGKETQYF. The chain is built from TRBV13 and TRBJ2-5; TRBD2 aligns across 12 bases. The V gene's germline CDR1 is PRHDT and CDR2 FYEKMQ (reference sequence). The CDR3 sequence is 19 residues long. V was pared by 4 bases and J by 5 bases, with 17 bases of the junction left unmatched.

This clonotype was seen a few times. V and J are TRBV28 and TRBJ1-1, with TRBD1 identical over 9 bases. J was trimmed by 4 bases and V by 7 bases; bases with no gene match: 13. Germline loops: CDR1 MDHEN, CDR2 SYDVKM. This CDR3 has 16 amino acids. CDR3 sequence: CASTPRGTGSLTEAFF. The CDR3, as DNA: TGTGCCAGCACCCCTCGAGGGACAGGGTCTCTCACTGAAGCTTTCTTT.

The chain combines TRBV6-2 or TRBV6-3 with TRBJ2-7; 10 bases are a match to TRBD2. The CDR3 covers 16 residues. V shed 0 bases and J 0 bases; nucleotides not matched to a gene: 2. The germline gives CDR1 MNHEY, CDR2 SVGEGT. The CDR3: CASSYSPSGSSYEQYF. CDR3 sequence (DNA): TGTGCCAGCAGTTACTCCCCTAGCGGGAGCTCCTACGAGCAGTACTTC.

The CDR3 coding sequence is TGCAGTGCTGGGGGGGAGGAGACCCAGTACTTC. Its translation: CSAGGEETQYF. This rearrangement joins TRBV20-1 to TRBJ2-5, with 7 bases lining up with TRBD2. The CDR3 is made up of 11 amino acids. CDR1 DFQATT and CDR2 SNEGSKA come from the germline V gene (reference sequence). Trimming cost V 5 bases and J 5 bases; bases outside gene matches: 2.

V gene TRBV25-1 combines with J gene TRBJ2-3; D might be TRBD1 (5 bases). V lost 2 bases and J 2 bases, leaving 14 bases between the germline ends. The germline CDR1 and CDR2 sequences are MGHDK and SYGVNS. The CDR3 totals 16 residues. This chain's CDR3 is CASSEQLGLVTDTQYF. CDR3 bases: TGTGCCAGCAGTGAACAGTTGGGGCTCGTCACAGATACGCAGTATTTT.